What follows is one T cell receptor (beta chain) and its context. Profiled with immunoSEQ multiplex PCR; TCRdb holds only in-frame clones, not every one. The table shows 93,000 or so clones, with roughly nine tenths occurring only once. This entry is derived from a study of blood T cell repertoires in COVID-19. In germline, CDR1 is LNHDA, CDR2 SQIVND (reference sequence). V was clipped by 2 bases and J by 3 bases; unmatched bases: 7. The CDR3 extends over 16 amino acids. The material sequenced was peripheral blood. This sequence joins TRBV19 and TRBJ2-7; 10 bases are shared with TRBD1. The sequence was obtained from a woman older than 75 in a cohort sampled during active COVID-19. CDR3 sequence (DNA): TGTGCCAGTAGTATACTCCCGGGACAGGGGATCTACGAGCAGTACTTC. It specifies CASSILPGQGIYEQYF.